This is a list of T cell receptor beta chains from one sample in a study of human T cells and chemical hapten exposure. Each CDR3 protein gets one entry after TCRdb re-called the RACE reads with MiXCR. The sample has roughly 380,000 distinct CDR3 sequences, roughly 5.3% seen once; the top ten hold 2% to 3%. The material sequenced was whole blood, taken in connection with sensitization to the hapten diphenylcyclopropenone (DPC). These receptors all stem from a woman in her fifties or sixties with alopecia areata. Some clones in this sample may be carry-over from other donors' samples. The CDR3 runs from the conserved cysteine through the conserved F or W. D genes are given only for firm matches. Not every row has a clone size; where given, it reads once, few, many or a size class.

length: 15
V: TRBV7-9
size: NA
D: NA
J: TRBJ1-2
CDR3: CASSDYSVPSYGYTF
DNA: TGTGCCAGCAGCGACTACAGCGTACCCAGCTATGGCTACACCTTC

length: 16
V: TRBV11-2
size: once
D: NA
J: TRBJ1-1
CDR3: CASRPINGQSTSEAFF
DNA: TGTGCCAGCAGACCAATCAACGGACAGTCTACAAGTGAAGCTTTCTTT

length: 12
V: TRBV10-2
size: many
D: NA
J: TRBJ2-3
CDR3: CASSVGEDTQYF
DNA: TGCGCCAGCAGTGTCGGGGAGGATACGCAGTATTTT

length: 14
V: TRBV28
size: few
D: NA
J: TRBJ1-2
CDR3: CASSSYGTNYGYTF
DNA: TGTGCCAGCAGTTCTTACGGGACTAACTATGGCTACACCTTC

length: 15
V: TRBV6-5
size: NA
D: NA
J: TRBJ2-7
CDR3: CASSWRDTFSYEQYF
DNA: TGTGCCAGCAGTTGGAGAGACACGTTCTCCTACGAGCAGTACTTC

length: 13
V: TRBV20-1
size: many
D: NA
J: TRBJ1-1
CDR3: CSARPGGNTEAFF
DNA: TGCAGTGCTCGCCCGGGAGGCAACACTGAAGCTTTCTTT

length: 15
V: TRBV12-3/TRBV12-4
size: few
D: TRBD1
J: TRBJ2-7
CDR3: CASSPPDRGLDEQYF
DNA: TGTGCCAGCAGTCCGCCGGACAGGGGGCTCGACGAGCAGTACTTC

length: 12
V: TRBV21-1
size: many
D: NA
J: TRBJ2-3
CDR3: CASMGNTDTQYF
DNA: TGTGCCAGCATGGGAAACACAGATACGCAGTATTTT

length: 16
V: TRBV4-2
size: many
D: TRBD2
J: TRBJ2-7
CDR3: CASSQEGLAGPYEQYF
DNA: TGTGCCAGCAGCCAAGAAGGACTAGCGGGCCCGTACGAGCAGTACTTC

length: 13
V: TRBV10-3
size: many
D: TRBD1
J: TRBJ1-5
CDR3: CAICDRGDQPQHF
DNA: TGTGCCATCTGCGACAGGGGCGATCAGCCCCAGCATTTT

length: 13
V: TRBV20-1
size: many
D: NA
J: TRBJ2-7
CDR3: CSATSVGSYEQYF
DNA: TGCAGTGCGACATCTGTCGGATCGTACGAGCAGTACTTC

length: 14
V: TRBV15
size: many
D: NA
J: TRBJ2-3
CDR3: CATSPLAGADTQYF
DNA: TGTGCCACCAGCCCTTTGGCCGGGGCAGATACGCAGTATTTT

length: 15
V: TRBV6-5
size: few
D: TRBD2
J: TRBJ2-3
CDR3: CASRTVAGVTDTQYF
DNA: TGTGCCAGCAGGACCGTAGCGGGGGTCACAGATACGCAGTATTTT

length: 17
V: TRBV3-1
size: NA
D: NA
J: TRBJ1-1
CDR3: CTSKVGAGAGGGTEAFF
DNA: TGTACCAGCAAGGTGGGCGCAGGGGCAGGAGGTGGCACTGAAGCTTTCTTT

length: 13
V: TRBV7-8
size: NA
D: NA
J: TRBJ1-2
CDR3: CASSLASTRGYTF
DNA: TGTGCCAGCAGCTTAGCGTCAACTCGTGGCTACACCTTC

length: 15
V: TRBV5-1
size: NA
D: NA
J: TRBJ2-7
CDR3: CASKGRAAGSYEQYF
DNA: TGCGCCAGCAAGGGCCGGGCAGCGGGCTCCTACGAGCAGTACTTC

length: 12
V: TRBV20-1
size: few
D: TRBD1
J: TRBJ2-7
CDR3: CSARRGLHEQYF
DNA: TGCAGTGCTAGGAGGGGGCTGCACGAGCAGTACTTC

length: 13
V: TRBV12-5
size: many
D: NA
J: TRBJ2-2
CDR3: CASGPLNTGELFF
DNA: TGTGCTAGTGGTCCCCTTAACACCGGGGAGCTGTTTTTT

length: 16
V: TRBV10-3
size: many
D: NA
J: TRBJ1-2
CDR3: CAISDYLVEQPYGYTF
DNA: TGTGCCATCAGTGATTATCTGGTGGAACAGCCCTATGGCTACACCTTC